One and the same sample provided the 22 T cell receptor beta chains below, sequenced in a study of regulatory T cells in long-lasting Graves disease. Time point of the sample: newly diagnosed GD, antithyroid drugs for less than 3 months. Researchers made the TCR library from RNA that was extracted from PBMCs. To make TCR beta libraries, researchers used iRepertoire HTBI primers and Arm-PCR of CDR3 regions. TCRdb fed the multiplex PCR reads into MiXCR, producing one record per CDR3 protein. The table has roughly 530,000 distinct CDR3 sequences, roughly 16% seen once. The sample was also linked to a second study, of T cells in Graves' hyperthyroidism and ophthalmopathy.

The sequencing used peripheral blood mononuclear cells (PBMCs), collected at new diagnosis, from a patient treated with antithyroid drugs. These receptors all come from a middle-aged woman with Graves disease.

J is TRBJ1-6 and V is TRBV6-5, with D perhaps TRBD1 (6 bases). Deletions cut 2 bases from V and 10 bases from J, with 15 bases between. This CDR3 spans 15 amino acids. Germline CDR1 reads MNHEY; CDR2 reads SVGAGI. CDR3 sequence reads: CASSYVGGAVSPLHF. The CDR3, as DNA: TGTGCCAGCAGTTACGTCGGGGGGGCGGTGTCACCCCTCCACTTT.

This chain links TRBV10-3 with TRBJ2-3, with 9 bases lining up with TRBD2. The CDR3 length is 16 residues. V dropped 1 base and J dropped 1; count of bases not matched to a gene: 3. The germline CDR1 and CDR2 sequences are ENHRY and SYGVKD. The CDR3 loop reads CAISEWRGGGTDTQYF. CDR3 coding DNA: TGTGCCATCAGTGAGTGGCGGGGGGGAGGCACAGATACGCAGTATTTT.

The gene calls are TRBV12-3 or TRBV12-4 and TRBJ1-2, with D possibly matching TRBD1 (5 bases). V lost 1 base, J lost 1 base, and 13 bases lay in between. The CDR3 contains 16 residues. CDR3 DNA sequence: TGTGCCAGCAGTTTAGGAAGGGGAGCGGGTAACTATGGCTACACCTTC. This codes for CASSLGRGAGNYGYTF.

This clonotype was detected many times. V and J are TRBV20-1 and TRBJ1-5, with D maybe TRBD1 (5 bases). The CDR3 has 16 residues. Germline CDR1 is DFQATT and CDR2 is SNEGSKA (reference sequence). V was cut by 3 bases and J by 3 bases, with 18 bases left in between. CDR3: CSASTYYRSFNQPQHF. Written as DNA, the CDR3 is TGCAGTGCTAGTACATACTACAGGTCATTCAATCAGCCCCAGCATTTT.

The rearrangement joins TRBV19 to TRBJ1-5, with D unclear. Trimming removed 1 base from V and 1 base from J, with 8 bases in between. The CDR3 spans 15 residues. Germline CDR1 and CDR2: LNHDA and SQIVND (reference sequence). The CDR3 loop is CASSIGQASNQPQHF. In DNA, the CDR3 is TGTGCCAGTAGTATAGGGCAGGCGAGCAATCAGCCCCAGCATTTT.

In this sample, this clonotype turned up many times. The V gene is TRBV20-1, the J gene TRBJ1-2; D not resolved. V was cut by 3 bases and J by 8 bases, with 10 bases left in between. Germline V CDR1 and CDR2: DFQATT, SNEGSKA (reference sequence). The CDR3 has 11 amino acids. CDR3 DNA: TGCAGTGCTAGTGACGGGGAGGGCTACACCTTC. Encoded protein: CSASDGEGYTF.

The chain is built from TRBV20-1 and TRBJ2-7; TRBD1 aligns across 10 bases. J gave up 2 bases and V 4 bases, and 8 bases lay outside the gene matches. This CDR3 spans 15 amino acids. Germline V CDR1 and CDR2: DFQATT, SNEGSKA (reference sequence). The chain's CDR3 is CSATAAGQGAYEQYF. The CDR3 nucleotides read TGCAGTGCTACTGCGGCCGGACAGGGGGCCTACGAGCAGTACTTC.

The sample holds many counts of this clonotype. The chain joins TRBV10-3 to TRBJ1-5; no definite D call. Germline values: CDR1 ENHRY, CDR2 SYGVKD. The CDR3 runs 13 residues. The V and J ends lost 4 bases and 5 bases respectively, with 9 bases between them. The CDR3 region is CAISAGNDQPQHF. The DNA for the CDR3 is TGTGCCATCAGTGCAGGAAACGATCAGCCCCAGCATTTT.

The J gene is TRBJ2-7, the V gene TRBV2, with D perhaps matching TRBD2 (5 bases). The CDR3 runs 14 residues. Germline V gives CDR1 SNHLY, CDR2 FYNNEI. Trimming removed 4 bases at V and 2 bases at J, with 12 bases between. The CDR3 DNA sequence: TGTGCCAGCAGTGGAGGGCCAGGAGCCTACGAGCAGTACTTC. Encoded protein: CASSGGPGAYEQYF.

The CDR3 protein is CASSPGGVNGETQYF. CDR3 nucleotide sequence: TGTGCCAGCTCCCCGGGCGGGGTAAACGGAGAGACCCAGTACTTC. The chain uses TRBV7-6 and TRBJ2-5; D possibly corresponds to TRBD2 (6 bases). V was trimmed by 8 bases and J by 4 bases, leaving 20 bases between them. CDR3 size: 15 residues. CDR1 is SGHVS and CDR2 is FNYEAQ in the germline V gene.

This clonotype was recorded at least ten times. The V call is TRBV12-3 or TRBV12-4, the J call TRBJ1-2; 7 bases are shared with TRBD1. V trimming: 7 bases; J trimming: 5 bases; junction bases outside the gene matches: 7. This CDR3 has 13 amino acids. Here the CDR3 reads CASTPGQLYGYTF. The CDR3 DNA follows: TGTGCCAGCACCCCGGGACAGCTTTATGGCTACACCTTC.

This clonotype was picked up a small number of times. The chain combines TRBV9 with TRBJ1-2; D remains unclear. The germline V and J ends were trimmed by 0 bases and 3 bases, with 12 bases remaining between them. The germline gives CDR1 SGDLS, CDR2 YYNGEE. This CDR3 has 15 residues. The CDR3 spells CASSVAPGIHYGYTF. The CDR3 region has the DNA TGTGCCAGCAGCGTAGCCCCGGGCATCCACTATGGCTACACCTTC.

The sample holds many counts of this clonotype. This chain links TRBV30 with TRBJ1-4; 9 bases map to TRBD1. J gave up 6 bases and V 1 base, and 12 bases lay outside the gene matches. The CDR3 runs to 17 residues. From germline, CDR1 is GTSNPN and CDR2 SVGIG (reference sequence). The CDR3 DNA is TGTGCCTGGAGTGCGAACACAGGGGGCTATAAGGATGAAAAACTGTTTTTT. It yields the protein CAWSANTGGYKDEKLFF.

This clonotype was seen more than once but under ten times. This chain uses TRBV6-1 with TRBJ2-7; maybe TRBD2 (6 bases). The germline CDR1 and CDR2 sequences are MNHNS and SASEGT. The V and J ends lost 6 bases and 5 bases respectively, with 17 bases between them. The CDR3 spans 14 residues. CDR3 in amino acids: CASRATRGSHEQYF. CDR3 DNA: TGTGCCAGCAGAGCGACGCGGGGTAGCCACGAGCAGTACTTC.

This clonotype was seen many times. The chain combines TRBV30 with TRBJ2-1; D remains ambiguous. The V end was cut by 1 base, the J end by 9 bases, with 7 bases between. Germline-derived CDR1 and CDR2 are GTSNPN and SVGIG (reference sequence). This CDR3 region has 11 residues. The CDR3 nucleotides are TGTGCCTGGAGTGGGGCAGTTGAGCAGTTCTTC. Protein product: CAWSGAVEQFF. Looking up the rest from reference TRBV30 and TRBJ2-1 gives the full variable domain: SQTIHQWPATLVQPVGSPLSLECTVEGTSNPNLYWYRQAAGRGLQLLFYSVGIGQISSEVPQNLSASRPQDRQFILSSKKLLLSDSGFYLCAWSGAVEQFFGPGTRLTVL.

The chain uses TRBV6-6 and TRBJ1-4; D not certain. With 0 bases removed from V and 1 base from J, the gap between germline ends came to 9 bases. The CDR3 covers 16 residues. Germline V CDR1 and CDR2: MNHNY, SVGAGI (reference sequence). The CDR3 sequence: CASSYSDDVTNEKLFF. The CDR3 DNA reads TGTGCCAGCAGTTACTCGGATGATGTAACTAATGAAAAACTGTTTTTT.

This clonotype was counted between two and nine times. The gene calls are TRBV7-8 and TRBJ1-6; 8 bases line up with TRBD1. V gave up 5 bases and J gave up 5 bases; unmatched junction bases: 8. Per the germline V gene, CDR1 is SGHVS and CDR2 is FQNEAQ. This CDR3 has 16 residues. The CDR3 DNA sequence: TGTGCCAGCAGCAGAGAGAGGACAGGGAATAATTCACCCCTCCACTTT. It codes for CASSRERTGNNSPLHF.

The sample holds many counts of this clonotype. The DNA for the CDR3 is TGTGCCAGCAGTACCGTCTCGGGACACACTAACTATGGCTACACCTTC. Protein: CASSTVSGHTNYGYTF. V usage is TRBV12-3 or TRBV12-4 and J usage is TRBJ1-2; a weak D match, TRBD1 (6 bases). V was shortened by 5 bases and J by 0 bases, with 16 bases between the two germline ends. The CDR3 sequence is 16 residues long.

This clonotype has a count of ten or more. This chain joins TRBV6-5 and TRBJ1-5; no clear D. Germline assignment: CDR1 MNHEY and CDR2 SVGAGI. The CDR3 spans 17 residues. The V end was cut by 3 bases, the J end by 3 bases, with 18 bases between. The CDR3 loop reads CASSYSGRAFLNQPQHF. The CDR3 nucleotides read TGTGCCAGCAGTTATAGTGGTAGGGCCTTTCTCAATCAGCCCCAGCATTTT.

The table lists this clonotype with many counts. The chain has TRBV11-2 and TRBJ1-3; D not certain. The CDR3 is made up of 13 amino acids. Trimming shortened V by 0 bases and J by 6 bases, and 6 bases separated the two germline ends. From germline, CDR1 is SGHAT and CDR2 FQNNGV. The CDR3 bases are TGTGCCAGCAGCTTAGAGGTGGTAAACACCATATATTTT. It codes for CASSLEVVNTIYF.

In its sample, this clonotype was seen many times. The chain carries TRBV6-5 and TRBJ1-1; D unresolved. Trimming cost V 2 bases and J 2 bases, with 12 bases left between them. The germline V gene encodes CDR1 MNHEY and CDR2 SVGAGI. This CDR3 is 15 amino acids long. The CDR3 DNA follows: TGTGCCAGCAGTTACACCCCCGCACGCAACACTGAAGCTTTCTTT. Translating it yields CASSYTPARNTEAFF.

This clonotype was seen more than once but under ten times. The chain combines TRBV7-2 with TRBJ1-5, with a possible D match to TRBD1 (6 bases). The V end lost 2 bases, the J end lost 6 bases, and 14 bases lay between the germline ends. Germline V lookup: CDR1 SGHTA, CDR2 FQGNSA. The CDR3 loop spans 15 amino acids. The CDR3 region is CASSLKQGGSQPQHF. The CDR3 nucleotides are TGTGCCAGCAGCTTAAAACAGGGAGGGAGTCAGCCCCAGCATTTT.